These 25 T cell receptor beta chains were all obtained from the same sample, sequenced in a study of blood T cell repertoires in COVID-19. Using immunoSEQ multiplex PCR, the repertoire was profiled, and TCRdb retains in-frame clones only, with some absent. In the table there are about 300,000 clones, roughly 86% of which are singletons. Sample: peripheral blood. These receptor sequences come from a woman in her twenties or thirties with COVID-19, enrolled during active disease.

V gene TRBV29-1 combines with J gene TRBJ1-1; 8 nucleotides line up with TRBD1. CDR1 is SQVTM and CDR2 is ANQGSEA in the germline V gene. The CDR3 spans 12 residues. V was clipped by 6 bases and J by 6 bases; unmatched bases: 6. CDR3 nucleotides: TGCAGCGTGACCGACAGGGGTGCTGAAGCTTTCTTT. Its protein product is CSVTDRGAEAFF.

The V gene is TRBV2, the J gene TRBJ1-2; tentative D call: TRBD1 (5 bases). Trimming shortened V by 2 bases and J by 0 bases, and 13 bases separated the two germline ends. Looked up from germline, CDR1 is SNHLY and CDR2 is FYNNEI. This CDR3 contains 16 residues. The CDR3 sequence: CASSEPPGGSNYGYTF. The CDR3 DNA reads as TGTGCCAGCAGTGAACCCCCGGGGGGGTCTAACTATGGCTACACCTTC. The full variable domain, its missing parts supplied by reference TRBV2 and TRBJ1-2, is EPEVTQTPSHQVTQMGQEVILRCVPISNHLYFYWYRQILGQKVEFLVSFYNNEISEKSEIFDDQFSVERPDGSNFTLKIRSTKLEDSAMYFCASSEPPGGSNYGYTFGSGTRLTVV.

This clone was detected only a few times. The chain has TRBV11-3 and TRBJ1-2, with 7 bases aligning to TRBD1. The CDR3 consists of 16 residues. V lost 2 bases and J lost 3; bases outside the gene matches: 9. Germline-derived CDR1 and CDR2 are SGHNT and YENEEA. CDR3 region: CASSLSTRGRDYGYTF. The CDR3 region has the DNA TGTGCCAGCAGCTTAAGCACGAGGGGGCGCGACTATGGCTACACCTTC. Based on the CDR3 plus reference TRBV11-3 and TRBJ1-2, the full variable domain is EAGVVQSPRYKIIEKKQPVAFWCNPISGHNTLYWYLQNLGQGPELLIRYENEEAVDDSQLPKDRFSAERLKGVDSTLKIQPAELGDSAVYLCASSLSTRGRDYGYTFGSGTRLTVV.

This rearrangement joins TRBV5-4 to TRBJ2-5, with 8 bases lining up with TRBD2. This CDR3 is built from 14 residues. The junction had 9 bases not matched to a gene; V was cut back by 4 bases and J by 7 bases. CDR1 is SGHNT, CDR2 YYREEE, per germline (reference sequence). CDR3 nucleotides: TGTGCCAGCAGCCCATGGACTAGCCCAGGGACCCAGTACTTC. Translated: CASSPWTSPGTQYF. The full variable domain, in which reference TRBV5-4 and TRBJ2-5 provide the parts outside the CDR3, is ETGVTQSPTHLIKTRGQQVTLRCSSQSGHNTVSWYQQALGQGPQFIFQYYREEENGRGNFPPRFSGLQFPNYSSELNVNALELDDSALYLCASSPWTSPGTQYFGPGTRLLVL.

This clone has a single count. The chain couples TRBV18 to TRBJ2-5; a possible D gene is TRBD2 (5 bases). The V end lost 3 bases, the J end lost 2 bases, and 10 bases lay between the germline ends. The CDR3 runs to 14 residues. Germline V gene sequence: CDR1 KGHSH, CDR2 LQKENI. The CDR3 sequence is CASSPGLGQETQYF. In nucleotides, the CDR3 is TGTGCCAGCTCACCTGGACTCGGGCAAGAGACCCAGTACTTC. Full variable domain (missing parts from reference TRBV18 and TRBJ2-5): NAGVMQNPRHLVRRRGQEARLRCSPMKGHSHVYWYRQLPEEGLKFMVYLQKENIIDESGMPKERFSAEFPKEGPSILRIQQVVRGDSAAYFCASSPGLGQETQYFGPGTRLLVL.

This clone has just one count. The J gene is TRBJ1-5, the V gene TRBV3-1 (or the pseudogene TRBV3-2); weak D call: TRBD1 (6 bases). Per germline, CDR1 LGHDT and CDR2 YNNKEL (reference sequence). The CDR3 spans 14 residues. V shed 5 bases and J shed 0 bases, with 8 bases lying between them. The CDR3 coding sequence is TGTGCCAGCAGCTCCAGGGGTAGCAATCAGCCCCAGCATTTT. Amino acid sequence: CASSSRGSNQPQHF.

The V gene is TRBV19, the J gene TRBJ1-4; the D is unclear. There are 13 residues in the CDR3. Germline V CDR1 and CDR2: LNHDA, SQIVND (reference sequence). V dropped 9 bases and J dropped 4 bases, with 12 bases sitting between them. CDR3 coding DNA: TGTGCCAGCACAGACCTCTTTAATGAAAAACTGTTTTTT. It encodes CASTDLFNEKLFF.

The V gene is TRBV3-1 (or the pseudogene TRBV3-2), the J gene TRBJ2-5; D perhaps matches TRBD1 (6 bases). The CDR3 contains 13 residues. Germline V lookup: CDR1 LGHDT, CDR2 YNNKEL (reference sequence). V was clipped by 4 bases and J by 2 bases, with 8 bases between them. CDR3: CASSLRGQETQYF. In nucleotides, the CDR3 is TGTGCCAGCAGCCTCAGGGGTCAAGAGACCCAGTACTTC.

This chain connects TRBV7-2 to TRBJ1-2, with unresolved D. CDR3 length: 14 residues. Per the germline V gene, CDR1 is SGHTA and CDR2 is FQGNSA. The V and J ends lost 1 base and 6 bases respectively, with 12 bases between them. The CDR3 reads CASSLEYGDDGYTF. The CDR3 DNA reads TGTGCCAGCAGCTTAGAATACGGGGATGATGGCTACACCTTC.

The chain links TRBV4-1 to TRBJ1-4; D unresolved. CDR1 is MGHRA and CDR2 is YSYEKL in the germline V gene. This CDR3 contains 16 residues. V was shortened by 4 bases and J by 3 bases, with 15 bases between the two germline ends. The CDR3 nucleotides read TGCGCCAGCAGCCGCCCGGGAGGGTATCCTAATGAAAAACTGTTTTTT. It specifies CASSRPGGYPNEKLFF.

The chain joins TRBV19 to TRBJ2-2, with D uncertain. V shed 10 bases and J shed 0 bases, with 9 bases lying between them. The CDR3 has 13 amino acids. Germline loops: CDR1 LNHDA, CDR2 SQIVND (reference sequence). This CDR3 is CATTDTNTGELFF. The CDR3 nucleotides read TGTGCCACCACCGACACGAACACCGGGGAGCTGTTTTTT.

The chain has TRBV18 and TRBJ1-2; 7 nucleotides align to TRBD1. The V segment lost 2 bases and the J segment 3 bases; nucleotides outside the gene matches: 6. Germline CDR1 and CDR2: KGHSH and LQKENI. There are 15 residues in the CDR3. CDR3 nucleotide sequence: TGTGCCAGCTCACCAGCGGGACAGATGGACTATGGCTACACCTTC. This encodes CASSPAGQMDYGYTF.

The rearrangement uses TRBV3-1 (or the pseudogene TRBV3-2) and TRBJ2-5, with D tentatively TRBD2 (5 bases). The CDR3 is 15 amino acids. Germline loops: CDR1 LGHDT, CDR2 YNNKEL (reference sequence). Deletions cut 0 bases from V and 3 bases from J, with 11 bases between. CDR3 DNA sequence: TGTGCCAGCAGCCAAGATCCGGGAAAGGAAGAGACCCAGTACTTC. It encodes CASSQDPGKEETQYF.

In its sample, this clone was seen a few times. This rearrangement joins TRBV3-1 (or the pseudogene TRBV3-2) to TRBJ2-2; tentative D call: TRBD2 (6 bases). This CDR3 is 15 amino acids long. V lost 0 bases and J lost 7, with 12 bases in between. In germline, CDR1 is LGHDT, CDR2 YNNKEL (reference sequence). CDR3 region: CASSQETGRGGELFF. The CDR3 coding sequence is TGTGCCAGCAGCCAAGAAACTGGGCGGGGCGGGGAGCTGTTTTTT.

This clone was observed a handful of times. This chain links TRBV4-1 with TRBJ2-5, with 7 bases fitting TRBD2. Unmatched junction bases numbered 11, after V lost 0 bases and J lost 4 bases. The CDR3 has 17 amino acids. Germline loops: CDR1 MGHRA, CDR2 YSYEKL. This CDR3 is CASSQDLLLALGETQYF. The CDR3 bases are TGCGCCAGCAGCCAAGATCTGCTACTAGCGCTAGGAGAGACCCAGTACTTC.

The chain is built from TRBV6-2 or TRBV6-3 and TRBJ2-5; D might be TRBD2 (5 bases). The germline V gene encodes CDR1 MNHEY and CDR2 SVGEGT. The CDR3 sequence is 14 residues long. V gave up 4 bases and J gave up 1 base, with 10 bases separating them. The CDR3 region has the DNA TGTGCCAGCAGTTTGGGAGTCCGCCAAGAGACCCAGTACTTC. Translation gives CASSLGVRQETQYF.

The chain recombines TRBV6-4 with TRBJ2-3, with TRBD2 identical over 8 bases. Per germline, CDR1 MRHNA and CDR2 SNTAGT. Trimming cost V 4 bases and J 6 bases; bases outside gene matches: 9. This CDR3 spans 15 amino acids. The CDR3 region has the DNA TGTGCCAGCAGTGGGACTGGACTAGCAGGGGATACGCAGTATTTT. Its translation is CASSGTGLAGDTQYF.

This clone was counted between two and nine times. The chain joins TRBV20-1 to TRBJ1-2; possibly TRBD1 for D (5 bases). CDR1 and CDR2 (germline): DFQATT, SNEGSKA (reference sequence). This CDR3 is 12 amino acids long. Trimming cost V 3 bases and J 8 bases, with 13 bases left between them. The CDR3 sequence: CSASVRVGGYTF. The CDR3 nucleotides are TGCAGTGCTAGTGTCAGGGTAGGAGGCTACACCTTC.

This chain connects TRBV10-1 to TRBJ2-2; D is undetermined. Trimming took 6 bases from V and 4 from J, leaving 3 bases between them. The CDR3 contains 11 residues. CDR1 and CDR2 (germline): WNHNN, SYGVQD (reference sequence). The CDR3 DNA reads as TGCGCCAGCAGCGGCACCGGGGAGCTGTTTTTT. This gives the protein CASSGTGELFF.

This sequence joins TRBV28 and TRBJ1-2; D is possibly TRBD1 (5 bases). The CDR3 is 14 amino acids. Germline V gives CDR1 MDHEN, CDR2 SYDVKM. V lost 2 bases, J lost 8 bases, and 15 bases lay in between. CDR3 sequence: CASSLPWEGRGYTF. CDR3 nucleotides: TGTGCCAGCAGTTTACCCTGGGAGGGGCGGGGCTACACCTTC.

V gene TRBV7-2 combines with J gene TRBJ1-2; a possible D gene is TRBD1 (6 bases). CDR1 is SGHTA, CDR2 FQGNSA, per germline. CDR3 size: 14 residues. Trimming shortened V by 3 bases and J by 4 bases, and 12 bases separated the two germline ends. CDR3 in amino acids: CASSFYRVGYGYTF. CDR3 nucleotides: TGTGCCAGCAGCTTCTACAGGGTCGGCTATGGCTACACCTTC.

The rearrangement joins TRBV19 to TRBJ1-5; D uncertain. Per the germline V gene, CDR1 is LNHDA and CDR2 is SQIVND (reference sequence). V was cut by 4 bases and J by 2 bases, with 12 bases left in between. The CDR3 totals 15 residues. The CDR3 is CASSNLWEGNQPQHF. The CDR3 region has the DNA TGTGCCAGTAGTAATTTGTGGGAGGGCAATCAGCCCCAGCATTTT.

The chain carries TRBV6-1 and TRBJ1-2, with a weak D call TRBD1 (5 bases). Germline V gene data show CDR1 as MNHNS and CDR2 as SASEGT. The V end was cut by 2 bases, the J end by 6 bases, with 19 bases between. The CDR3 length is 16 residues. DNA of the CDR3: TGTGCCAGCAGTGAATCCCCCCTACGGGGGAACAATGGCTACACCTTC. Its protein product is CASSESPLRGNNGYTF.

V and J are TRBV2 and TRBJ1-2, with D unclear. The germline gives CDR1 SNHLY, CDR2 FYNNEI. Trimming removed 6 bases at V and 0 bases at J, with 11 bases between. This CDR3 has 14 residues. The CDR3 DNA is TGTGCCAGCAGAGCCGACCAGGCTAACTATGGCTACACCTTC. This encodes CASRADQANYGYTF.

About this clone itself: Other DNA sequences within the sample encode an identical CDR3. Here the CDR3 reads CASSTDSYGYTF. CDR3 DNA: TGTGCCAGCAGCACGGACAGTTATGGCTACACCTTC. The chain employs TRBV5-4 and TRBJ1-2; TRBD1 might be the D (6 bases). The length of the CDR3 is 12 residues. V was clipped by 4 bases and J by 5 bases, with 9 bases between them. In germline, CDR1 is SGHNT, CDR2 YYREEE (reference sequence).